The 24 T cell receptor beta chains listed next were all sequenced from one sample in a study of blood T cells in healthy people across ages. For the second PCR, which ran for about 7 to 11 cycles, a sample-barcoded 5' primer and a J-beta primer mix were used. TCRdb redid the calling of the 5' RACE reads with MiXCR, one entry per CDR3 protein. The sample includes more than 650,000 distinct CDR3 sequences, 20% to 30% of them seen just once. This sample was also put to use in a study of T cells of mothers and their children.

The specimen was blood. These receptors all come from a boy aged 5 to 17 in good health.

This clonotype was seen a handful of times. The V call is TRBV13, the J call TRBJ1-3; no reliable D call. This CDR3 contains 16 residues. V dropped 0 bases and J dropped 0 bases, with 9 bases sitting between them. Germline V gives CDR1 PRHDT, CDR2 FYEKMQ (reference sequence). CDR3 protein: CASSLGPETSGNTIYF. The CDR3 region has the DNA TGTGCCAGCAGCTTAGGGCCGGAGACCTCTGGAAACACCATATATTTT.

The chain recombines TRBV6-5 with TRBJ1-2, with D maybe TRBD1 (6 bases). Per the germline V gene, CDR1 is MNHEY and CDR2 is SVGAGI. V was shortened by 8 bases and J by 4 bases, with 17 bases between the two germline ends. CDR3 size: 14 residues. CDR3 bases: TGTGCCAGCGGGGAGGGGGGGGCCGGCTATGGCTACACCTTC. As protein: CASGEGGAGYGYTF.

The rearrangement uses TRBV24-1 and TRBJ2-6; D is unclear. V was shortened by 3 bases and J by 0 bases, with 8 bases between the two germline ends. Germline CDR1 KGHDR, CDR2 SFDVKD. The CDR3 sequence is 16 residues long. CDR3 sequence reads: CATSDPTVSGANVLTF. The DNA for the CDR3 is TGTGCCACCAGTGATCCAACTGTCTCTGGGGCCAACGTCCTGACTTTC.

This clonotype was found many times. The rearrangement links TRBV4-1 to TRBJ2-5; possibly TRBD2 for D (6 bases). Germline-derived CDR1 and CDR2 are MGHRA and YSYEKL. V lost 4 bases and J lost 1, with 7 bases in between. This CDR3 contains 13 residues. For the CDR3, the DNA is TGCGCCAGCAGCCGGAGGGTCCAAGAGACCCAGTACTTC. This encodes CASSRRVQETQYF.

The chain uses TRBV11-2 and TRBJ1-2; TRBD1 agrees at 12 bases. Unmatched junction bases numbered 13, after V lost 7 bases and J lost 4 bases. CDR3 size: 17 residues. Per the germline V gene, CDR1 is SGHAT and CDR2 is FQNNGV. The CDR3 coding sequence is TGTGCCAGCACCGCGGTGGGGACAGGGGGCTCCGCCTATGGCTACACCTTC. Residues: CASTAVGTGGSAYGYTF.

J is TRBJ2-1 and V is TRBV25-1; D is uncertain. There are 12 residues in the CDR3. Germline-derived CDR1 and CDR2 are MGHDK and SYGVNS. Trimming pared 4 bases from V and 9 bases from J, leaving 10 bases between. The chain's CDR3 is CASSGAWGEQFF. CDR3 nucleotides: TGTGCCAGCAGTGGAGCGTGGGGTGAGCAGTTCTTC. Drawing the rest from reference TRBV25-1 and TRBJ2-1, the complete variable domain is EADIYQTPRYLVIGTGKKITLECSQTMGHDKMYWYQQDPGMELHLIHYSYGVNSTEKGDLSSESTVSRIRTEHFPLTLESARPSHTSQYLCASSGAWGEQFFGPGTRLTVL.

This clonotype was detected a few times. The genes are TRBV10-3 and TRBJ1-1; D unresolved. Trimming left V 5 bases short and J 0 bases short, with 10 bases between. Germline loops: CDR1 ENHRY, CDR2 SYGVKD. This CDR3 has 14 amino acids. CDR3 nucleotides: TGTGCCATCAGTCAAACAGATATGAACACTGAAGCTTTCTTT. Its protein is CAISQTDMNTEAFF.

This clonotype was picked up a small number of times. In DNA, the CDR3 is TGTGCCAGCAGTCCAGTTGGGAGCGAAGCTTTCTTT. Amino acids: CASSPVGSEAFF. The gene calls are TRBV12-3 or TRBV12-4 and TRBJ1-1; D uncertain. Trimming took 5 bases from V and 8 from J, leaving 12 bases between them. This CDR3 is 12 amino acids long.

This clonotype was counted between two and nine times. V is TRBV14 and J is TRBJ1-2; tentative D call: TRBD1 (6 bases). The V and J ends lost 1 base and 7 bases respectively, with 16 bases between them. Looked up from germline, CDR1 is SGHDN and CDR2 is FVKESK. CDR3 length: 15 amino acids. The CDR3 DNA follows: TGTGCCAGCAGCCAAGTTTCAGGGGCCCCGGGTGGCTACACCTTC. Translation gives CASSQVSGAPGGYTF. Looking up the rest from reference TRBV14 and TRBJ1-2 gives the full variable domain: EAGVTQFPSHSVIEKGQTVTLRCDPISGHDNLYWYRRVMGKEIKFLLHFVKESKQDESGMPNNRFLAERTGGTYSTLKVQPAELEDSGVYFCASSQVSGAPGGYTFGSGTRLTVV.

In its sample, this clonotype was seen many times. V gene TRBV12-3 or TRBV12-4 combines with J gene TRBJ1-4; 9 bases agree with TRBD1. This CDR3 contains 16 residues. V lost 3 bases to trimming and J lost 5 bases; unmatched junction nucleotides: 7. The CDR3 DNA follows: TGTGCCAGCAGTTTGGGGACAGGGAAACGAAATGAAAAACTGTTTTTT. This encodes CASSLGTGKRNEKLFF.

This clonotype occurred once. The chain employs TRBV29-1 and TRBJ2-1; D is tentatively TRBD1 or TRBD2 (6 bases each). The germline CDR1 and CDR2 sequences are SQVTM and ANQGSEA. The CDR3 spans 12 residues. V lost 4 bases, J lost 8 bases, and 12 bases lay in between. The CDR3 region is CSVVGGGDEQFF. CDR3 in DNA: TGCAGCGTTGTCGGGGGCGGCGATGAGCAGTTCTTC.

This clonotype was observed a few times. This chain joins TRBV4-2 and TRBJ2-6, with unresolved D. The CDR3 consists of 15 residues. CDR1 LGHNA and CDR2 YNFKEQ come from the germline V gene. V lost 0 bases, J lost 0 bases, and 3 bases lay in between. This chain's CDR3 is CASSQERSGANVLTF. CDR3 nucleotides: TGTGCCAGCAGCCAAGAACGCTCTGGGGCCAACGTCCTGACTTTC.

This clonotype occurred a few times. The chain recombines TRBV29-1 with TRBJ1-4; TRBD1 is a possible D gene (6 bases). CDR1 and CDR2 (germline): SQVTM, ANQGSEA. The CDR3 is 13 amino acids. V lost 4 bases and J 6 bases, leaving 12 bases between the germline ends. The CDR3 DNA follows: TGCAGCGTTGGTCGGGGGCTAGATGAAAAACTGTTTTTT. It translates to CSVGRGLDEKLFF.

V gene TRBV24-1 combines with J gene TRBJ2-3; TRBD1 is a possible D gene (6 bases). Germline CDR1 is KGHDR and CDR2 is SFDVKD. This CDR3 comprises 16 residues. V was trimmed by 6 bases and J by 4 bases, leaving 19 bases between them. CDR3 sequence reads: CATSPSTGSVADTQYF. The CDR3 DNA sequence: TGTGCCACCAGTCCCAGTACAGGGTCAGTGGCAGATACGCAGTATTTT.

This chain connects TRBV28 to TRBJ1-1, with 7 bases lining up with TRBD1. Unmatched junction bases numbered 9, after V lost 3 bases and J lost 5 bases. The germline V gene has CDR1 MDHEN and CDR2 SYDVKM. The CDR3 is made up of 15 amino acids. As DNA, the CDR3 is TGTGCCAGCAGTTTCCCGAACAGGGGATGGACTGAAGCTTTCTTT. It is translated as CASSFPNRGWTEAFF. Supplemented by reference TRBV28 and TRBJ1-1, the full variable domain reads DVKVTQSSRYLVKRTGEKVFLECVQDMDHENMFWYRQDPGLGLRLIYFSYDVKMKEKGDIPEGYSVSREKKERFSLILESASTNQTSMYLCASSFPNRGWTEAFFGQGTRLTVV.

The rearrangement links TRBV20-1 to TRBJ1-2, with D possibly TRBD1 on 6 matching bases. The germline V gene encodes CDR1 DFQATT and CDR2 SNEGSKA (reference sequence). This CDR3 contains 12 residues. Trimming cost V 1 base and J 8 bases, with 11 bases left between them. The CDR3 protein is CSARGGGSGYTF. The CDR3 DNA reads as TGCAGTGCTAGAGGAGGGGGGAGCGGCTACACCTTC.

This clonotype came up a few times. The V gene is TRBV11-3, the J gene TRBJ2-2; D may be TRBD2 (7 bases). The CDR3 consists of 16 residues. CDR1 and CDR2 (germline): SGHNT, YENEEA. The V gene lost 8 bases and the J gene lost 2 bases, with 18 bases spanning the gap. The CDR3 bases are TGTGCCAGCGCCTACCGAGGGGGACTAAACACCGGGGAGCTGTTTTTT. Residues: CASAYRGGLNTGELFF.

This clonotype appeared many times. The chain employs TRBV7-9 and TRBJ1-1; D unresolved. V dropped 5 bases and J dropped 1 base, with 2 bases sitting between them. CDR1 and CDR2 (germline): SEHNR, FQNEAQ (reference sequence). The CDR3 sequence is 11 residues long. This chain's CDR3 is CASSQNTEAFF. CDR3 bases: TGTGCCAGCAGCCAGAACACTGAAGCTTTCTTT.

The CDR3 here is CASSSNTGTRVYEQYF. In DNA, the CDR3 is TGTGCCAGCAGCTCGAACACCGGGACTAGGGTCTACGAGCAGTACTTC. The chain uses TRBV13 and TRBJ2-7; 8 bases fit TRBD2. Per the germline V gene, CDR1 is PRHDT and CDR2 is FYEKMQ (reference sequence). With V trimmed by 4 bases and J by 3 bases, 11 bases remained unmatched. CDR3 length equals 16 residues.

V and J are TRBV20-1 and TRBJ2-5; the match to TRBD2 covers 11 bases. Germline CDR1 DFQATT, CDR2 SNEGSKA (reference sequence). The V gene end was trimmed by 5 bases and the J gene end by 3 bases; junction bases not matched to a gene: 8. The CDR3 sequence is 15 residues long. CDR3 protein: CSAENPGLAEETQYF. The CDR3 DNA follows: TGCAGTGCTGAAAACCCGGGACTAGCGGAAGAGACCCAGTACTTC.

In its sample, this clonotype was seen a few times. The rearrangement links TRBV5-1 to TRBJ2-1; TRBD2 is a possible D gene (6 bases). The CDR3 has 13 amino acids. Trimming left V 4 bases short and J 5 bases short, with 10 bases between. From germline, CDR1 is SGHRS and CDR2 YFSETQ. The CDR3 loop reads CASSEDYHNEQFF. The CDR3 DNA is TGCGCCAGCAGCGAGGACTACCACAATGAGCAGTTCTTC.

There are a few counts of this clonotype. The rearrangement uses TRBV28 and TRBJ1-2; D gene unclear. The V gene lost 2 bases and the J gene lost 8 bases, with 9 bases spanning the gap. CDR3 length: 12 residues. Looked up from germline, CDR1 is MDHEN and CDR2 is SYDVKM. This CDR3 is CASSLGSWGYTF. For the CDR3, the DNA is TGTGCCAGCAGTTTAGGTAGCTGGGGCTACACCTTC.

The chain links TRBV20-1 to TRBJ2-1, with a weak D call TRBD2 (6 bases). V was trimmed by 0 bases and J by 0 bases, leaving 12 bases between them. The CDR3 is made up of 16 amino acids. Germline V gives CDR1 DFQATT, CDR2 SNEGSKA (reference sequence). Here the CDR3 reads CSAREGEESSYNEQFF. The CDR3 DNA is TGCAGTGCTAGAGAGGGGGAGGAGAGCTCCTACAATGAGCAGTTCTTC.

This clonotype appeared a few times. This chain links TRBV29-1 with TRBJ1-2; tentative D call: TRBD1 (5 bases). Germline loops: CDR1 SQVTM, CDR2 ANQGSEA. Trimming removed 4 bases from V and 6 bases from J, with 15 bases in between. The CDR3 runs to 13 residues. In DNA form, the CDR3 reads TGCAGCGTTGGGATTACAGGAGAGCATGGCTACACCTTC. It encodes CSVGITGEHGYTF.